This T cell receptor (beta chain) was observed in a study of T cells expressing NK-cell markers. Turning to the study itself: The study sequenced eight donors, seven HCMV-seropositive and one seronegative. Study-level results: The study found these clonotypes also leading the CD3+CD56-NKG2C+ fraction in a few donors.

This CDR3 is 14 amino acids long. Germline V gives CDR1 SGHKS, CDR2 YYEKEE (reference sequence). On this clonotype itself: The antigen is unknown.

UMIs were included in TCR beta cDNA generated by 5'RACE template switching. With the 5' RACE reads reprocessed, TCRdb shows one record per CDR3 protein and no DNA. This repertoire comprises approximately 550,000 distinct CDR3 sequences; its ten largest clones make up 3% to 4.5%. The receptor was isolated from a man younger than 35 in good health. The sample taken for sequencing was blood T cells: a sorted CD56 or NKG2C T cell subset, CD4+ or CD8+ T cells, or bulk PBMC T cells (not recorded which). This sequence joins TRBV5-5 and TRBJ2-7; TCRdb picks TRBD1, but there is no DNA to check that call. CDR3 protein: CASSLETGRDEQYF. Filled out from reference TRBV5-5 and TRBJ2-7, the complete variable domain reads DAGVTQSPTHLIKTRGQQVTLRCSPISGHKSVSWYQQVLGQGPQFIFQYYEKEERGRGNFPDRFSARQFPNYSSELNVNALLLGDSALYLCASSLETGRDEQYFGPGTRLTVT.